The T cell receptor beta chain described here comes from a study of blood T cells in healthy people across ages. This clonotype was recorded a few times. Trimming shortened V by 0 bases and J by 1 base, and 9 bases separated the two germline ends. Germline V gene data show CDR1 as SGHTA and CDR2 as FQGTGA. The CDR3 length is 15 residues. A second PCR, run for 7 to 11 cycles, used a sample-barcoded 5' primer plus a J-beta primer mix. MiXCR, applied by TCRdb to the 5' RACE reads, yields one record per CDR3 protein. The sample lists 600,000 or so distinct CDR3 sequences, less than 60% seen once, with roughly 25% in the top ten.

The sample taken for sequencing was blood. The origin of this receptor is an elderly man in good health. This chain links TRBV7-3 with TRBJ1-1; D is undetermined. The DNA of the CDR3 is TGTGCCAGCAGCTTAACGCCAGACTCGAACACTGAAGCTTTCTTT. Translated: CASSLTPDSNTEAFF.